This T cell receptor (beta chain) comes out of a study of cytotoxic CD8 clonotypes in ibrutinib-treated CLL. Study results and limitations: The clonality rise at ibrutinib response reflected private clonotype expansion.

After removal of 8 bases from V and 7 bases from J, the junction contained 19 bases not matched to a gene. CDR1 and CDR2 (germline): MNHEY, SMNVEV (reference sequence). The CDR3 contains 16 residues. Worth noting for this clone: No antigen is known for it.

TCRdb's copy holds only in-frame clones and misses some; the assay was immunoSEQ multiplex PCR. The sample contains roughly 50,000 clones, more than 55% of which appear only once. The J gene is TRBJ2-7, the V gene TRBV27, with 8 bases fitting TRBD1. The input for sequencing was PBMCs, taken after 24 months of ibrutinib treatment. The receptor's source is a human donor with chronic lymphocytic leukemia. The CDR3 DNA is TGTGCCAGCGGGTCGAAGACAGGGGCGACGTCTCGGGAGCAGTACTTC. Its protein is CASGSKTGATSREQYF.